These 14 T cell receptor beta chains were sequenced from one sample in a study of cytomegalovirus exposure and HLA in healthy donors. Method: immunoSEQ multiplex PCR; TCRdb's copy keeps in-frame clones and lacks some. The profile shows around 140,000 clones, 94% of them singletons. Sequencing was performed on PBMCs. The receptors stem from a man between 18 and 35 years old in good health and CMV-seropositive.

V gene TRBV6-1 combines with J gene TRBJ2-7; the D gene is possibly TRBD2 (6 bases). The V gene lost 6 bases and the J gene lost 0 bases, with 9 bases spanning the gap. The CDR3 contains 13 residues. CDR1 and CDR2 from the germline V gene are MNHNS and SASEGT. The CDR3 nucleotides are TGTGCCAGCAGGGTAGCGGTCTCCTACGAGCAGTACTTC. Encoded protein: CASRVAVSYEQYF.

J is TRBJ2-5 and V is TRBV5-6, with D tentatively TRBD2 (6 bases). Germline-derived CDR1 and CDR2 are SGHDT and YYEEEE. V lost 4 bases to trimming and J lost 6 bases, with 10 bases between them. The CDR3 totals 12 residues. The CDR3 DNA follows: TGTGCCAGCAGCCGGGAGTCGCAGACCCAGTACTTC. Encoded protein: CASSRESQTQYF.

This clone appeared once. The CDR3 here is CASSLDQGGDTEAFF. CDR3 bases: TGTGCCAGCAGCTTGGACCAGGGAGGAGACACTGAAGCTTTCTTT. The chain carries TRBV5-4 and TRBJ1-1; weak D call: TRBD1 (5 bases). Germline values: CDR1 SGHNT, CDR2 YYREEE (reference sequence). The CDR3 loop spans 15 amino acids. The V end lost 0 bases, the J end lost 3 bases, and 12 bases lay between the germline ends.

This clone was picked up one time. The chain uses TRBV29-1 and TRBJ1-4, with 7 bases matching TRBD1. V lost 4 bases and J lost 2; bases outside the gene matches: 7. Germline CDR1 SQVTM, CDR2 ANQGSEA. This CDR3 region has 15 residues. CDR3 nucleotides: TGCAGCGTTGTGACAGGGTACCTGACTAATGAAAAACTGTTTTTT. The encoded protein is CSVVTGYLTNEKLFF.

The V gene is TRBV5-4, the J gene TRBJ2-3, with D tentatively TRBD2 (5 bases). Trimming cost V 0 bases and J 0 bases, with 8 bases left between them. Germline CDR1 SGHNT, CDR2 YYREEE (reference sequence). The CDR3 is 15 residues long. The CDR3, as DNA: TGTGCCAGCAGCTTGGACGGGGTGAGCACAGATACGCAGTATTTT. This codes for CASSLDGVSTDTQYF.

V usage is TRBV9 and J usage is TRBJ1-6; D might be TRBD1 (5 bases). CDR1 is SGDLS, CDR2 YYNGEE, per germline. The V end lost 3 bases, the J end lost 7 bases, and 20 bases lay between the germline ends. The CDR3 spans 17 residues. The DNA for the CDR3 is TGTGCCAGCAGCGCACAGAACAGGCCGTCCACCAATTCACCCCTCCACTTT. It encodes CASSAQNRPSTNSPLHF.

The chain recombines TRBV28 with TRBJ2-1; 8 bases align to TRBD2. Germline V CDR1 and CDR2: MDHEN, SYDVKM. This CDR3 is built from 15 residues. Trimming at V came to 6 bases and at J to 2 bases, leaving 6 bases not matched to a gene. The CDR3 coding sequence is TGTGCCAGCAGGGGGAGCGGGAGTCCCTACAATGAGCAGTTCTTC. It yields the protein CASRGSGSPYNEQFF.

The CDR3 region has the DNA TGTGCCAGCAGCCTCGGACACCTCCATCAGCCCCAGCATTTT. It encodes CASSLGHLHQPQHF. This chain links TRBV7-9 with TRBJ1-5; weak D call: TRBD1 (5 bases). Trimming shortened V by 5 bases and J by 5 bases, and 13 bases separated the two germline ends. Germline V gene sequence: CDR1 SEHNR, CDR2 FQNEAQ (reference sequence). CDR3 length equals 14 residues. Complete variable domain (other parts from reference TRBV7-9 and TRBJ1-5): DTGVSQNPRHKITKRGQNVTFRCDPISEHNRLYWYRQTLGQGPEFLTYFQNEAQLEKSRLLSDRFSAERPKGSFSTLEIQRTEQGDSAMYLCASSLGHLHQPQHFGDGTRLSIL.

To note about this clone: It is unclear where the CDR3 begins or ends on the DNA, so no DNA is shown, and the CDR3 is as TCRdb lists it. The chain recombines TRBV6-5 with TRBJ2-7; the DNA was not compared with TRBD2, the D call given in the table. Germline values: CDR1 MNHEY, CDR2 SVGAGI. Both ends counted, the CDR3 spans 15 residues. CDR3 loop: CASSSSGLATYEQYF.

This chain links TRBV18 with TRBJ2-3, with a weak D call TRBD1 (5 bases). Germline V gene lookup returns CDR1 KGHSH and CDR2 LQKENI. The V end lost 0 bases, the J end lost 4 bases, and 14 bases lay between the germline ends. The CDR3 is 16 residues long. The CDR3 reads CASSPPNQGWADTQYF. The CDR3 DNA is TGTGCCAGCTCACCACCAAACCAGGGATGGGCAGATACGCAGTATTTT.

V is TRBV19 and J is TRBJ2-5, with 8 bases matching TRBD2. Trimming at V came to 5 bases and at J to 0 bases, leaving 8 bases not matched to a gene. CDR3 size: 16 residues. Germline CDR1 is LNHDA and CDR2 is SQIVND (reference sequence). The CDR3 spells CASSSRGREDQETQYF. Written as DNA, the CDR3 is TGTGCCAGTAGTTCCCGTGGGCGGGAGGACCAAGAGACCCAGTACTTC.

CDR3 loop: CASSQGEEDGYTF. As DNA, the CDR3 is TGTGCCAGCAGCCAAGGGGAGGAGGATGGCTACACCTTC. The V gene is TRBV11-3, the J gene TRBJ1-2; D is possibly TRBD1 (5 bases). The germline CDR1 and CDR2 sequences are SGHNT and YENEEA. This CDR3 comprises 13 residues. Trimming took 5 bases from V and 6 from J, leaving 13 bases between them.

In this sample, this clone turned up once. V and J are TRBV7-9 and TRBJ2-3; D gene uncertain. The CDR3 contains 13 residues. V was clipped by 4 bases and J by 1 base, with 6 bases between them. Germline CDR1 is SEHNR and CDR2 is FQNEAQ (reference sequence). CDR3 in DNA: TGTGCCAGCAGCTGGGCTGGCACAGATACGCAGTATTTT. This sequence encodes CASSWAGTDTQYF.

V usage is TRBV29-1 and J usage is TRBJ1-2, with a possible D match to TRBD1 (5 bases). Germline V lookup: CDR1 SQVTM, CDR2 ANQGSEA. The CDR3 runs to 13 residues. V dropped 0 bases and J dropped 8 bases, with 13 bases sitting between them. In DNA, the CDR3 is TGCAGCGTTGAAGAGGGCAGGGTAGGCGGCTACACCTTC. It specifies CSVEEGRVGGYTF.